This T cell receptor (beta chain) was profiled in a study of T cells in Graves' hyperthyroidism and ophthalmopathy. Notes on the study in general: The model's output predicted ophthalmopathy at a median of about 6.5 months prior to onset. Through a model of 13 V-J features, ophthalmopathy was separated from stable hyperthyroidism. Peripheral blood also featured most of the thyroid clonotypes expanded above 0.001.

Researchers amplified the TCR beta CDR3 regions from RNA transcripts. First-round RT-PCR with HTBI primers amplified the TCR CDR3 region. TCRdb reprocessed the multiplex PCR reads with MiXCR, giving one entry per CDR3 protein. The repertoire holds roughly 740,000 distinct CDR3 sequences, 16% seen once, with around 7.7% in the top ten. Trimming cost V 3 bases and J 3 bases, with 15 bases left between them. CDR3 size: 15 residues. Germline V gene data show CDR1 as SGHVS and CDR2 as FQNEAQ. This clonotype was observed at least ten times. No antigen is known for it. The TCR comes from a man younger than 35 with Graves' hyperthyroidism. Sequenced: blood. This chain uses TRBV7-8 with TRBJ2-7; D perhaps matches TRBD2 (6 bases). The CDR3 here is CASSFGYTSNYEQYF. The CDR3 DNA is TGTGCCAGCAGCTTCGGGTATACTAGCAACTACGAGCAGTACTTC.